This T cell receptor beta chain stems from a study of T cell repertoires in cytomegalovirus infection. The trim removed 6 bases at V and 2 bases at J, leaving 8 bases unmatched. This CDR3 is built from 16 residues. Germline values: CDR1 SGHTA, CDR2 FQGNSA. Study findings and constraints: Carriers of CMV and the relevant HLA type were discriminated by public TCR beta frequency.

From the reads, TCRdb called clonotypes with MiXCR, one entry per CDR3 protein. The sample gives 750,000 to 900,000 distinct CDR3 sequences, almost 30% of which show up once; about an eighth is in the top ten. This clonotype was detected many times. No antigen is known for it. The chain carries TRBV7-2 and TRBJ2-3; TRBD2 matches 10 bases. Sequenced material: cultured CD8+ T cells from PBMCs, taken from culture after CMV antigen stimulation. The origin of this receptor is a human donor in good health (CMV status not recorded). Some clones in this sample may be carry-over from other donors' samples. CDR3 protein: CASRMSGGASTDTQYF. CDR3 sequence (DNA): TGTGCCAGCAGAATGAGCGGGGGGGCTTCCACAGATACGCAGTATTTT.